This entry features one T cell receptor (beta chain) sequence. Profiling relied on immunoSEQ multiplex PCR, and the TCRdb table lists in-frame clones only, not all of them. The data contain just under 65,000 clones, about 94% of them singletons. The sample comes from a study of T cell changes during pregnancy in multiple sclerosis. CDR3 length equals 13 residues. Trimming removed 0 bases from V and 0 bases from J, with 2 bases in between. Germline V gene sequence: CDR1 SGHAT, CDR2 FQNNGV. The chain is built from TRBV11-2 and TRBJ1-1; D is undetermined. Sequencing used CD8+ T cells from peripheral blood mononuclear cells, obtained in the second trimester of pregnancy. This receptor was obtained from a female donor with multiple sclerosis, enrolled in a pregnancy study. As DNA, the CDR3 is TGTGCCAGCAGCTTAGATATGAACACTGAAGCTTTCTTT. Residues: CASSLDMNTEAFF.